This T cell receptor beta chain was identified during a study of T cells in Graves' hyperthyroidism and ophthalmopathy. Study at large: Before any treatment, at initial diagnosis, peripheral blood was collected.

This clonotype was found many times. Antigen unknown. TCR beta CDR3 region amplification was performed from RNA transcripts. An initial round of RT-PCR targeting the TCR CDR3 relied on the HTBI primer set. TCRdb redid the calling of the multiplex PCR reads with MiXCR, one entry per CDR3 protein. The sample holds some 510,000 distinct CDR3 sequences; about 20% are singletons and the top ten take around a quarter. Study findings and constraints: Blood also carried most thyroid clonotypes expanded above 0.001.

The germline gives CDR1 PRHDT, CDR2 FYEKMQ (reference sequence). The CDR3 length is 18 residues. With 5 bases removed from V and 0 bases from J, the gap between germline ends came to 17 bases. The source is a man aged 18 to 30 with Graves' hyperthyroidism. The genes are TRBV13 and TRBJ2-6; no definite D call. The sample was blood. The CDR3 region is CASSPQPPLSSGANVLTF. CDR3 nucleotides: TGTGCCAGCAGCCCGCAACCACCATTGAGCTCTGGGGCCAACGTCCTGACTTTC. Drawing the rest from reference TRBV13 and TRBJ2-6, the complete variable domain is AAGVIQSPRHLIKEKRETATLKCYPIPRHDTVYWYQQGPGQDPQFLISFYEKMQSDKGSIPDRFSAQQFSDYHSELNMSSLELGDSALYFCASSPQPPLSSGANVLTFGAGSRLTVL.